The rows below give T cell receptor beta chains drawn from one sample of a study of T cell responses to AZD1222 COVID-19 vaccine. Clones were sequenced by immunoSEQ multiplex PCR, and TCRdb holds only the in-frame ones, with some missing. Of about 140,000 clones in the sample, approximately 93% were seen once. This specimen was peripheral blood, taken after recovery from COVID-19. The receptors derive from an adult who had recovered from COVID-19. Both conserved end residues are part of each CDR3. The D gene is left open where the match is weak.

V	J	D	CDR3	DNA
TRBV5-1	TRBJ2-1	TRBD2	CASSFGSSGPYNEQFF	TGCGCCAGCAGCTTTGGGTCTAGCGGGCCTTACAATGAGCAGTTCTTC
TRBV28	TRBJ2-4	-	CASSLRGPLKYIQYF	TGTGCCAGCAGTTTACGCGGGCCCCTGAAGTACATTCAGTACTTC
TRBV27	TRBJ2-3	-	CASSMRIYRADTQYF	TGTGCCAGCTCGATGAGGATCTACAGGGCAGATACGCAGTATTTT
TRBV27	TRBJ1-4	TRBD1	CASSSRTGSNEKLFF	TGTGCCAGCAGCTCAAGGACAGGCTCAAATGAAAAACTGTTTTTT
TRBV6-5	TRBJ2-7	-	CASRTWSEQYF	TGTGCCAGCAGAACTTGGAGCGAGCAGTACTTC
TRBV11-2	TRBJ2-1	TRBD2	CASSGLAGANEQFF	TGTGCCAGCAGCGGTCTAGCGGGAGCCAATGAGCAGTTCTTC
TRBV5-4	TRBJ2-5	-	CASSEGRETQYF	TGTGCCAGCAGCGAGGGTAGGGAGACCCAGTACTTC
TRBV7-9	TRBJ2-2	-	CASRLWAASGTGELFF	TGTGCCAGCAGGCTCTGGGCGGCATCGGGCACCGGGGAGCTGTTTTTT
TRBV24-1	TRBJ2-1	TRBD2	CATSDLVRTSGRAQFF	TGTGCCACCAGTGATTTGGTTCGGACTAGCGGGAGGGCCCAGTTCTTC
TRBV28	TRBJ1-5	-	CASNVGGSRPQHF	TGTGCCAGCAACGTGGGGGGGTCCCGGCCCCAGCATTTT
TRBV19	TRBJ1-5	-	CASSIVNRVDQPQHF	TGTGCCAGTAGTATAGTTAACAGGGTGGATCAGCCCCAGCATTTT
TRBV11-2	TRBJ1-1	TRBD1	CASSLRFGQGLSTEAFF	TGTGCCAGCAGCTTGAGATTCGGACAGGGGTTGTCCACTGAAGCTTTCTTT
TRBV3-1/TRBV3-2	TRBJ2-1	-	CASSPGPKSEQFF	TGTGCCAGCAGCCCGGGACCCAAATCGGAGCAGTTCTTC
TRBV5-1	TRBJ2-2	-	CASSLGLGEDTGELFF	TGCGCCAGCAGCTTGGGACTAGGGGAGGACACCGGGGAGCTGTTTTTT
TRBV19	TRBJ2-7	TRBD2	CASNEGSGSYEQYF	TGTGCCAGTAACGAGGGTAGCGGGAGCTACGAGCAGTACTTC
TRBV29-1	TRBJ2-7	-	CSVEYTESYEQYF	TGCAGCGTTGAGTACACAGAGTCCTACGAGCAGTACTTC
TRBV11-2	TRBJ1-4	-	CASSVGPNEKLFF	TGTGCCAGCAGTGTGGGGCCTAATGAAAAACTGTTTTTT
TRBV13	TRBJ2-5	TRBD1	CASSLRTGGFSETQYF	TGTGCCAGCAGCCTCAGGACAGGGGGCTTTTCTGAGACCCAGTACTTC
TRBV28	TRBJ2-7	-	CASGAGGRYEQYF	TGTGCCAGCGGCGCTGGGGGGAGGTACGAGCAGTACTTC
TRBV4-1	TRBJ1-6	-	CASSQGDPGSPLHF	TGCGCCAGCAGCCAAGGTGACCCCGGGTCACCCCTCCACTTT
TRBV4-2	TRBJ2-7	-	CASSQDLAYEQYF	TGTGCCAGCAGCCAAGATCTAGCCTACGAGCAGTACTTC
TRBV3-1/TRBV3-2	TRBJ2-7	-	CASSQGYEQYF	TGTGCCAGCAGCCAAGGCTACGAGCAGTACTTC
TRBV6-2/TRBV6-3	TRBJ1-2	TRBD1	CASSKQGASYGYTF	TGTGCCAGCAGCAAACAGGGGGCAAGCTATGGCTACACCTTC
TRBV19	TRBJ1-2	-	CASSSLPGTYGYTF	TGTGCCAGTAGTTCCCTCCCAGGGACGTATGGCTACACCTTC
TRBV6-5	TRBJ2-7	-	CASRRNREAAEQYF	TGTGCCAGCAGACGAAACAGGGAGGCTGCCGAGCAGTACTTC
TRBV27	TRBJ2-5	TRBD2	CASKLAGGLGQETQYF	TGTGCCAGCAAATTGGCGGGAGGGCTAGGGCAAGAGACCCAGTACTTC
TRBV6-5	TRBJ1-5	-	CASSSGYSNQPQHF	TGTGCCAGCTCGTCCGGGTATAGCAATCAGCCCCAGCATTTT
TRBV5-4	TRBJ1-2	TRBD1	CASSLGARTGIGYTF	TGTGCCAGCAGCTTGGGAGCTAGGACAGGGATCGGCTACACCTTC
TRBV19	TRBJ1-5	-	CASSISLKKPQHF	TGTGCCAGTAGTATCAGTTTAAAGAAGCCCCAGCATTTT
TRBV19	TRBJ2-5	TRBD1	CASSIGDRLQETQYF	TGTGCCAGTAGTATAGGGGACAGATTACAAGAGACCCAGTACTTC
TRBV23-1	TRBJ2-3	TRBD1	CASSQTRTGDITDTQYF	TGCGCCAGCAGTCAAACACGGACAGGGGACATCACAGATACGCAGTATTTT
TRBV18	TRBJ1-6	TRBD1	CASSPRQGLGSPLHF	TGTGCCAGCTCACCCCGACAGGGGCTGGGGTCACCCCTCCACTTT
TRBV27	TRBJ1-2	-	CASSLVATGFGYTF	TGTGCCAGCAGTTTAGTGGCCACAGGGTTTGGCTACACCTTC
TRBV5-5	TRBJ2-7	-	CASSPLPGNSYEQYF	TGTGCCAGCAGCCCCCTCCCCGGGAACTCCTACGAGCAGTACTTC